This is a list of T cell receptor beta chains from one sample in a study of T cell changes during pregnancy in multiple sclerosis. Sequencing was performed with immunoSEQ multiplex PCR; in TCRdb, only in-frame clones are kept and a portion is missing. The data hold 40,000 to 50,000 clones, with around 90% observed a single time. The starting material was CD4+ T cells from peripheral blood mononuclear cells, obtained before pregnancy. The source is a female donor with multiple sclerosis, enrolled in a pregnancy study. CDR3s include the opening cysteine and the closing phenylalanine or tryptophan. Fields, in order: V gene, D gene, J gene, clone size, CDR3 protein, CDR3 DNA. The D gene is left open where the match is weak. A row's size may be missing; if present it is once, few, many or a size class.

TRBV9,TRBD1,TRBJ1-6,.,CASSVALPGQGNSPLHF,TGTGCCAGCAGCGTAGCCCTTCCCGGACAGGGTAATTCACCCCTCCACTTT
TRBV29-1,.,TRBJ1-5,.,CSVLTGPNQPQHF,TGCAGCGTTTTGACAGGTCCAAACCAACCCCAGCATTTT
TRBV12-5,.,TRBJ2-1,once,CASGLVLGRTSYNEQFF,TGTGCTAGTGGTTTGGTGTTGGGGCGTACGTCCTACAATGAGCAGTTCTTC
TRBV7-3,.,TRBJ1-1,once,CASSLPLRANTEAFF,TGTGCCAGCAGCCTCCCCCTCAGGGCAAACACTGAAGCTTTCTTT
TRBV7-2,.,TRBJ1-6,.,CASSSTGNSPLHF,TGTGCCAGCAGCTCAACAGGGAATTCACCCCTCCACTTT
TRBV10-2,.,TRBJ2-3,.,CASRREKDTQYF,TGCGCCAGCCGAAGGGAGAAAGATACGCAGTATTTT
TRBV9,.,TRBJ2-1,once,CASSVEAAGRYNEQFF,TGTGCCAGCAGCGTGGAGGCGGCGGGACGCTACAATGAGCAGTTCTTC
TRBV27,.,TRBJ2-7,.,CASSLRGLRDEQYF,TGTGCCAGCAGTTTAAGGGGCTTACGAGACGAGCAGTACTTC
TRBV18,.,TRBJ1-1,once,CASSPPRGGDLTEAFF,TGTGCCAGCTCACCCCCGAGGGGGGGCGACCTCACTGAAGCTTTCTTT
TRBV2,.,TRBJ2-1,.,CASSRTDVSYNEQFF,TGTGCCAGCAGTAGGACAGATGTAAGCTACAATGAGCAGTTCTTC
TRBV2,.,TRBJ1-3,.,CASSGTERPGNTIYF,TGTGCCAGCAGTGGGACAGAGCGACCTGGAAACACCATATATTTT
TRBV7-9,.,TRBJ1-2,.,CASSLLLGGTRDYGYTF,TGTGCCAGCAGCTTACTTTTGGGCGGGACCCGAGATTATGGCTACACCTTC
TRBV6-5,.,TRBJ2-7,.,CASSPGLPSSYEQYF,TGTGCCAGCAGTCCGGGACTCCCAAGCTCCTACGAGCAGTACTTC
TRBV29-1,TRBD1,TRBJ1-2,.,CSVEDHSSGQGGHYGYTF,TGCAGCGTTGAAGACCACAGCTCAGGACAGGGCGGCCACTATGGCTACACCTTC
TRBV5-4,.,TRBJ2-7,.,CASSLGGSLYEQYF,TGTGCCAGCAGCTTGGGAGGATCTCTTTACGAGCAGTACTTC
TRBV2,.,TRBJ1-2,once,CASRSGGDYGYTF,TGTGCCAGCAGGTCGGGTGGAGACTATGGCTACACCTTC
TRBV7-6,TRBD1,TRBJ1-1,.,CASSGDRVTEAFF,TGTGCCAGCAGCGGTGACAGGGTCACTGAAGCTTTCTTT
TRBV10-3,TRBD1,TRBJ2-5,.,CAISELRGLETQYF,TGTGCCATCAGTGAGCTTAGGGGGCTAGAGACCCAGTACTTC
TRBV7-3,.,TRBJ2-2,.,CASSPLAGTGELFF,TGTGCCAGCAGCCCGCTCGCCGGGACCGGGGAGCTGTTTTTT
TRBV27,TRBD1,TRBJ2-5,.,CASSGTGLGEETQYF,TGTGCCAGCAGTGGGACAGGGCTAGGAGAAGAGACCCAGTACTTC
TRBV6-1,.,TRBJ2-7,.,CASSEVGSAGEQYF,TGTGCCAGCAGTGAAGTCGGCTCCGCGGGGGAGCAGTACTTC
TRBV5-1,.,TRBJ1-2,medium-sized,CASSRGEGGYTF,TGCGCCAGCAGTAGAGGGGAGGGTGGCTACACCTTC
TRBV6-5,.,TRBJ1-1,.,CASKIPGNTEAFF,TGTGCCAGCAAAATTCCGGGGAACACTGAAGCTTTCTTT
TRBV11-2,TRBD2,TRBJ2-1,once,CASSSIRTSGIGEQFF,TGTGCCAGCAGCTCTATCCGCACTAGCGGGATTGGGGAGCAGTTCTTC
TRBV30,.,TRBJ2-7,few,CACGIYEQYF,TGTGCCTGCGGGATCTACGAGCAGTACTTC
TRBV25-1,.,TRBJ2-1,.,CASSTREFAYNEQFF,TGTGCCAGCAGTACCCGGGAGTTTGCCTACAATGAGCAGTTCTTC
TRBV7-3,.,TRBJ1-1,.,CASSLTGDGGAFF,TGTGCCAGCAGCTTAACAGGAGATGGTGGGGCTTTCTTT
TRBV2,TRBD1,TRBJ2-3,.,CASSVLRLRGTDTQYF,TGTGCCAGCAGTGTCCTTAGGCTCAGGGGGACAGATACGCAGTATTTT
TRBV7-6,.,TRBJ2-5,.,CASNPGGETQYF,TGTGCCAGCAACCCTGGAGGAGAGACCCAGTACTTC
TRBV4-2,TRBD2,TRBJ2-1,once,CASSQDPTAGVTYNEQFF,TGTGCCAGCAGCCAAGATCCCACAGCGGGAGTAACCTACAATGAGCAGTTCTTC
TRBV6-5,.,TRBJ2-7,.,CASSYAPTGPYEQYF,TGTGCCAGCAGTTATGCGCCGACAGGACCCTACGAGCAGTACTTC
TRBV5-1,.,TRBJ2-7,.,CASSLAPAAQGYEQYF,TGCGCCAGCAGCTTGGCCCCCGCGGCCCAAGGCTACGAGCAGTACTTC
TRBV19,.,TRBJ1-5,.,CASSTGRGIAGLEPQHF,TGTGCCAGTAGCACCGGGAGGGGAATCGCAGGGTTGGAGCCCCAGCATTTT
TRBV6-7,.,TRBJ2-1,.,CATPPGIASYYNEQFF,TGTGCCACCCCCCCCGGGATCGCATCCTATTACAATGAGCAGTTCTTC
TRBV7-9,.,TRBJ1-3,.,CASSFGQLSGNTIYF,TGTGCCAGCAGCTTCGGACAGCTCTCTGGAAACACCATATATTTT
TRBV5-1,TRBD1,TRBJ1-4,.,CASSSTGTGLSRKLFF,TGCGCCAGCAGTAGTACCGGGACAGGGCTCTCGCGGAAACTGTTTTTT
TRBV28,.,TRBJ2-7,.,CASSFGGLSYEQYF,TGTGCCAGCAGTTTCGGCGGGCTCTCCTACGAGCAGTACTTC
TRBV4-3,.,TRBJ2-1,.,CASSQGSGGPDIGNEQFF,TGCGCCAGCAGCCAAGGAAGTGGCGGTCCGGACATAGGCAATGAGCAGTTCTTC
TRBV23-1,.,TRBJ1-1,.,CASSHSGPRANTEAFF,TGCGCCAGCAGTCACTCGGGTCCGAGGGCGAACACTGAAGCTTTCTTT
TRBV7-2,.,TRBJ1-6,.,CASSFADNSPLHF,TGTGCCAGCAGCTTTGCGGATAATTCACCCCTCCACTTT
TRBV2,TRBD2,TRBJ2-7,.,CASSGGWAASEQYF,TGTGCCAGCAGCGGGGGGTGGGCAGCAAGCGAGCAGTACTTC
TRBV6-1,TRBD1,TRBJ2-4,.,CASQGQVLNIQYF,TGTGCCAGCCAAGGACAGGTACTAAACATTCAGTACTTC
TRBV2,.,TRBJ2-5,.,CASSGTVKETQYF,TGTGCCAGCAGTGGGACAGTTAAAGAGACCCAGTACTTC
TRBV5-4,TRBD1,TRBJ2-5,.,CASSTTGGKETQYF,TGTGCCAGCAGCACGACAGGGGGCAAAGAGACCCAGTACTTC
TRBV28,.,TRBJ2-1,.,CATGTFAGSNEQFF,TGTGCCACAGGGACATTCGCTGGTAGCAATGAGCAGTTCTTC
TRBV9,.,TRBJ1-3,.,CASSESSLAGNTIYF,TGTGCCAGCAGCGAGAGCTCTCTAGCTGGAAACACCATATATTTT
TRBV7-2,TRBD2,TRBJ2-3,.,CASSPGLAGLLSTDTQYF,TGTGCCAGCAGCCCCGGGCTAGCGGGGCTACTTAGCACAGATACGCAGTATTTT
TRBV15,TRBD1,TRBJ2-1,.,CATSRAHPGQGYNEQFF,TGTGCCACCAGCAGGGCACATCCGGGACAGGGCTACAATGAGCAGTTCTTC
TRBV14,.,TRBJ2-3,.,CASSHQAGLNTDTQYF,TGTGCCAGCAGCCATCAAGCGGGCCTAAACACAGATACGCAGTATTTT
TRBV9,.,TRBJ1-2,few,CASSVVGNYGYTF,TGTGCCAGCAGCGTAGTCGGTAACTATGGCTACACCTTC
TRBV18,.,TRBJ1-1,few,CASSPNRNTEAFF,TGTGCCAGCTCACCTAACAGGAACACTGAAGCTTTCTTT
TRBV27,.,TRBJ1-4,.,CASRMTATNEKLFF,TGTGCCAGCAGGATGACTGCAACTAATGAAAAACTGTTTTTT
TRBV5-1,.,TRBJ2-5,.,CASNLQGQETQYF,TGCGCCAGCAACCTACAGGGACAAGAGACCCAGTACTTC
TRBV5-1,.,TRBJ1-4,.,CASSLPTQAANEKLFF,TGCGCCAGCAGCTTACCGACGCAGGCAGCTAATGAAAAACTGTTTTTT
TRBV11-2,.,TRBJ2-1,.,CASSIHSRVQFYNEQFF,TGTGCCAGCAGCATACACTCCAGGGTCCAGTTCTACAATGAGCAGTTCTTC
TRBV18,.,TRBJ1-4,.,CASSPSGGNNEKLFF,TGTGCCAGCTCACCTTCGGGGGGAAACAATGAAAAACTGTTTTTT
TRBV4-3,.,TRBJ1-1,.,CASSQEVSRVYTEAFF,TGCGCCAGCAGCCAAGAAGTAAGCAGGGTATACACTGAAGCTTTCTTT
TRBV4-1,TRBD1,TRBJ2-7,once,CASSLLSTGSTNEQYF,TGCGCCAGCAGCCTCTTATCGACAGGGTCTACTAACGAGCAGTACTTC
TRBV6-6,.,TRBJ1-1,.,CASSYSRIDTEAFF,TGTGCCAGCAGTTACTCGAGGATTGACACTGAAGCTTTCTTT
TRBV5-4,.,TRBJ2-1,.,CASRLISYNEQFF,TGTGCCAGCAGATTGATATCCTACAATGAGCAGTTCTTC